A selection of T cell receptor beta chains follows, all from one sample in a study of blood T cells in healthy people across ages. Using its own MiXCR run on the 5' RACE reads, TCRdb lists one record per CDR3 protein. The sample consists of more than 1,400,000 distinct CDR3 sequences, 40% to 50% of them appearing once. The sequenced sample consisted of blood. Every receptor here comes from a woman aged 18-29 years in good health. Both conserved end residues are part of each CDR3. D genes are given only for firm matches. Size tells how often a clone was seen (once, few, many) or the class of an expanded clone, and some rows leave it out.

j_call clone_size d_call v_call cdr3_aa cdr3_nt
TRBJ2-1 NA NA TRBV6-5 CASSYLFDRTHNEQFF TGTGCCAGCAGTTACTTATTTGACAGGACCCACAATGAGCAGTTCTTC
TRBJ2-1 NA TRBD2 TRBV7-9 CANSSAGTSIVEQFF TGTGCCAACAGCTCAGCCGGGACTAGCATTGTTGAGCAGTTCTTC
TRBJ2-5 NA NA TRBV5-1 CASSLWVSETQYF TGCGCCAGCAGCTTGTGGGTTAGCGAGACCCAGTACTTC
TRBJ2-7 NA NA TRBV27 CASSLSPGDYEQYF TGTGCCAGCAGTTTATCGCCAGGGGATTACGAGCAGTACTTC
TRBJ1-1 NA NA TRBV27 CASSFLPDSPITRIEAFF TGTGCCAGCAGTTTTCTCCCGGACAGCCCTATTACCCGAATTGAAGCTTTCTTT
TRBJ1-4 NA NA TRBV7-8 CASGGGPNEKLFF TGTGCCAGCGGGGGGGGACCTAATGAAAAACTGTTTTTT
TRBJ1-6 once TRBD1 TRBV5-1 CASSLSGQERSPLHF TGCGCCAGCAGCTTATCGGGACAGGAAAGATCACCCCTCCACTTT
TRBJ2-5 NA NA TRBV12-5 CASGVTERETQYF TGTGCTAGTGGTGTGACCGAGCGGGAGACCCAGTACTTC
TRBJ2-3 NA TRBD2 TRBV10-1 CASSNPGTSGGSTDTQYF TGCGCCAGCAGTAATCCCGGGACTAGCGGAGGGAGCACAGATACGCAGTATTTT
TRBJ2-5 few NA TRBV6-6 CASSKAKTQYF TGTGCCAGCTCTAAGGCAAAGACCCAGTACTTC
TRBJ1-1 NA NA TRBV14 CASSQDLAATEAFF TGTGCCAGCAGCCAAGATCTTGCGGCGACTGAAGCTTTCTTT
TRBJ1-4 NA NA TRBV6-1 CASSSPQELFF TGTGCCAGCAGTTCACCCCAAGAACTGTTTTTT
TRBJ1-3 once NA TRBV7-2 CASSSNSPGPGNTIYF TGTGCCAGCAGCTCGAACTCACCGGGACCTGGAAACACCATATATTTT
TRBJ2-7 few TRBD1 TRBV6-6 CASSYWDRREQYF TGTGCCAGCAGTTACTGGGACAGGCGCGAGCAGTACTTC
TRBJ2-1 NA NA TRBV15 CATSVYVADEQFF TGTGCCACCTCAGTATACGTAGCTGATGAGCAGTTCTTC
TRBJ2-1 few NA TRBV11-2 CASSFYPGVGQFF TGTGCCAGCAGCTTTTATCCGGGAGTCGGGCAGTTCTTC
TRBJ1-2 many NA TRBV10-3 CAISESDSHGGYTF TGTGCCATCAGTGAGTCCGACAGCCATGGGGGCTACACCTTC
TRBJ2-1 NA TRBD2 TRBV12-3/TRBV12-4 CASTFSGRNEQFF TGTGCCAGCACCTTCAGCGGGAGGAATGAGCAGTTCTTC
TRBJ1-2 few NA TRBV28 CASSFGGAGSGYGYTF TGTGCCAGCAGTTTTGGTGGGGCAGGGTCGGGCTATGGCTACACCTTC
TRBJ2-6 NA NA TRBV7-2 CASSLLQPTSSGANVLTF TGTGCCAGCAGCTTATTACAGCCAACGTCCTCTGGGGCCAACGTCCTGACTTTC
TRBJ2-7 NA NA TRBV19 CASSTTGDAGEQYF TGTGCCAGTAGTACAACAGGGGACGCGGGGGAGCAGTACTTC
TRBJ1-5 NA NA TRBV7-8 CASSLTSRQEGVRNQPQHF TGTGCCAGCAGCTTAACCTCTCGACAGGAAGGGGTAAGGAATCAGCCCCAGCATTTT